This T cell receptor beta chain is drawn from a study of OX40 agonist ivuxolimab in advanced cancers. General study points: Certain nonresponders additionally had low normalized T-cell clonal expansion. Mean expanded clone counts were higher in CD8+ than CD4+ T cells.

Profiled with immunoSEQ multiplex PCR; TCRdb holds only in-frame clones, not every one. The data show 90,000 to 100,000 clones, roughly 89% seen once. The sampling schedule covered blood at baseline, cycle 4 day 1, and cycle 7 day 1. As concerns this clone: The antigen is undetermined.

Deletions cut 4 bases from V and 2 bases from J, with 11 bases between. CDR1 and CDR2 (germline): SQVTM, ANQGSEA. The CDR3 is made up of 14 amino acids. Source: CD4+ or CD8+ T cells sorted from blood, taken in a trial of the OX40 agonist ivuxolimab. This chain links TRBV29-1 with TRBJ2-2; TRBD1 is a possible D gene (5 bases). This receptor was identified in an adult with an advanced solid tumor such as melanoma, head and neck, liver or kidney cancer. The CDR3, as DNA: TGCAGCGTTGGGGGCCGGGTCAACACCGGGGAGCTGTTTTTT. It specifies CSVGGRVNTGELFF.